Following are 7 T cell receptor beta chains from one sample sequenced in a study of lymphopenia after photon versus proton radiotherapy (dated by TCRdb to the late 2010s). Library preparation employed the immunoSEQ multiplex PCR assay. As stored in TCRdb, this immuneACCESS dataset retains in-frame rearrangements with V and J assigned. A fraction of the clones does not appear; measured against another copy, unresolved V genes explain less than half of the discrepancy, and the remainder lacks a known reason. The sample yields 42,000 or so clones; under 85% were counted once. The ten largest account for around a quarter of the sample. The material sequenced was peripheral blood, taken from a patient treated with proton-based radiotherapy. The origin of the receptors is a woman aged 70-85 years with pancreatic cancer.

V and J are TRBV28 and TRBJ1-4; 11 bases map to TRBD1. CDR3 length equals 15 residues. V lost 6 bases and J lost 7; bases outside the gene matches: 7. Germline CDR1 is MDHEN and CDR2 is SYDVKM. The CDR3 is CASRPGGQGGEKLFF. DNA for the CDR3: TGTGCCAGCAGACCTGGGGGACAGGGGGGTGAAAAACTGTTTTTT.

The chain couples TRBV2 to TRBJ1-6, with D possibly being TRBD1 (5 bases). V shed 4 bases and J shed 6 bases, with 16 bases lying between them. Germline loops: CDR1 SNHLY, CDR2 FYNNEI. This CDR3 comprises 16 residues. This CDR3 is CASSVTTGRLNSPLHF. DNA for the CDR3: TGTGCCAGCAGTGTAACTACGGGACGCCTTAATTCACCCCTCCACTTT.

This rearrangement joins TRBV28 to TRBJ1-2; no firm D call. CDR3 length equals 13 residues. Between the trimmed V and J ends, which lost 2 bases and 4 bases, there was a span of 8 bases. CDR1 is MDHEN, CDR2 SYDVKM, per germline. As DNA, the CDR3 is TGTGCCAGCAGTTTACGGGCGACCTATGGCTACACCTTC. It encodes CASSLRATYGYTF.

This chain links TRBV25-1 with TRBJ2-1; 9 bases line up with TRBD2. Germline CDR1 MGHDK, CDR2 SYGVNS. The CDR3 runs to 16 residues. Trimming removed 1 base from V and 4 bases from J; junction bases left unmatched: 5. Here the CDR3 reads CASSELRLAGYNEQFF. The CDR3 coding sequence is TGTGCCAGCAGTGAATTAAGGCTAGCGGGGTACAATGAGCAGTTCTTC.

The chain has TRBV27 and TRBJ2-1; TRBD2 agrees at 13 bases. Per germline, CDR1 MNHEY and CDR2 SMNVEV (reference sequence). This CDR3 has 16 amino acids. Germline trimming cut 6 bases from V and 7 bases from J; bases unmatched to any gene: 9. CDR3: CASRGTSGNKGNEQFF. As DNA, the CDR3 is TGTGCCAGCAGGGGGACTAGCGGGAACAAAGGGAATGAGCAGTTCTTC.

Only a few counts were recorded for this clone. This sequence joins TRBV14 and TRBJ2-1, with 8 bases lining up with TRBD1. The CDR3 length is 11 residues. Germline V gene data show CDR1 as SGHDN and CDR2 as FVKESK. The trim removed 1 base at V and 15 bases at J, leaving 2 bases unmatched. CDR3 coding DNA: TGTGCCAGCAGCCAAGGGACAGGGCCGTTCTTC. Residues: CASSQGTGPFF. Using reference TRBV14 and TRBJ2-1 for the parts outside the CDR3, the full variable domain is EAGVTQFPSHSVIEKGQTVTLRCDPISGHDNLYWYRRVMGKEIKFLLHFVKESKQDESGMPNNRFLAERTGGTYSTLKVQPAELEDSGVYFCASSQGTGPFFGPGTRLTVL.

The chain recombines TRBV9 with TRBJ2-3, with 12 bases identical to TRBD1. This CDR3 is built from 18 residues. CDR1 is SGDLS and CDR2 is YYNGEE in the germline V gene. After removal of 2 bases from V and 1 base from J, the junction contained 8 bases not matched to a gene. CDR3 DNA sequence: TGTGCCAGCAGCGTGGGGACAGGGGGCATGGGGGGCACAGATACGCAGTATTTT. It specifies CASSVGTGGMGGTDTQYF.